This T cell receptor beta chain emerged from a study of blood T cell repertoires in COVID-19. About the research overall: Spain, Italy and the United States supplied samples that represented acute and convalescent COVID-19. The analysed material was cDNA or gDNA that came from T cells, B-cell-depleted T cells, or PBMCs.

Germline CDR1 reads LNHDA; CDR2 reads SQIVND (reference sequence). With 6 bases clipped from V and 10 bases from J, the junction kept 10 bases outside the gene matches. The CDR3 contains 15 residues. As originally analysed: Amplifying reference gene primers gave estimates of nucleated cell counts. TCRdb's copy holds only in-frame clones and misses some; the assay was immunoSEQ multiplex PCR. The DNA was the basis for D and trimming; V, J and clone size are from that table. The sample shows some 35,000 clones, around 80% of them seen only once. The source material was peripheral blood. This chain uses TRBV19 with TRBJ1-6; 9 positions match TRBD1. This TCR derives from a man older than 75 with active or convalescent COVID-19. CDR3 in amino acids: CASRSRGTGRSPLHF. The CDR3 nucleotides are TGTGCCAGTAGGTCCCGGGGGACAGGGAGGTCACCCCTCCACTTT.